The 8 T cell receptor beta chains listed next were all sequenced from one sample in a study of T-cell memory formation after mild COVID-19. Each CDR3 protein is one row after TCRdb ran MiXCR on the 5' RACE reads. The repertoire holds some 310,000 distinct CDR3 sequences, with around a fifth as singletons. The sample was PBMCs or a T cell subset sorted from them (not recorded which). The receptors here all came from a man aged 18 to 30 who had mild COVID-19 (a few samples of this study predate the infection). Cell type and time point are not known.

The chain couples TRBV5-1 to TRBJ2-3, with no clear D. V was pared by 0 bases and J by 1 base, with 9 bases between. Germline V CDR1 and CDR2: SGHRS, YFSETQ. This CDR3 has 15 amino acids. The CDR3 bases are TGCGCCAGCAGCTTGGGTCGGGCTGGCACAGATACGCAGTATTTT. Its protein is CASSLGRAGTDTQYF.

This chain uses TRBV10-3 with TRBJ2-3; D might be TRBD1 or TRBD2, each matching 7 bases. CDR3 length: 19 residues. V gave up 0 bases and J gave up 7 bases, with 26 bases separating them. Germline CDR1 and CDR2: ENHRY and SYGVKD. CDR3 sequence reads: CAISESKSGGQETSYTQYF. The DNA of the CDR3 is TGTGCCATCAGTGAGTCGAAGTCTGGAGGACAGGAGACTAGCTATACGCAGTATTTT.

This clonotype has just a few counts. V gene TRBV12-3 or TRBV12-4 combines with J gene TRBJ2-2; D perhaps matches TRBD2 (7 bases). The germline V and J ends were trimmed by 10 bases and 6 bases, with 15 bases remaining between them. CDR3 length: 13 residues. CDR3 sequence: CATLGAGAGELFF. Here the CDR3 DNA reads TGTGCCACCCTGGGGGCGGGGGCCGGGGAGCTGTTTTTT.

This clonotype was seen only a few times. This chain uses TRBV3-1 with TRBJ2-3; 10 bases fit TRBD2. In germline, CDR1 is LGHDT, CDR2 YNNKEL (reference sequence). Losses at the gene ends were 6 bases for V and 1 base for J; bases not matched to a gene: 4. The CDR3 consists of 15 residues. CDR3 sequence reads: CASRRGTSGTDTQYF. CDR3 DNA sequence: TGTGCCAGCAGACGAGGGACTAGCGGCACAGATACGCAGTATTTT.

This rearrangement joins TRBV6-2 or TRBV6-3 to TRBJ1-1; D not certain. With 7 bases removed from V and 1 base from J, the gap between germline ends came to 16 bases. From germline, CDR1 is MNHEY and CDR2 SVGEGT. The CDR3 is made up of 15 amino acids. In DNA form, the CDR3 reads TGTGCCAGCAACCCCCCCAATCATGGGAACACTGAAGCTTTCTTT. Amino acids: CASNPPNHGNTEAFF.

This chain uses TRBV5-6 with TRBJ2-4; the D call may be TRBD1 or TRBD2 (5 bases each). Germline V CDR1 and CDR2: SGHDT, YYEEEE. Trimming left V 4 bases short and J 9 bases short, with 23 bases between. This CDR3 comprises 16 residues. The CDR3 DNA follows: TGTGCCAGCAGCCCCGACGCCCGGGACCACCTAGGCATTCAGTACTTC. Amino acid sequence: CASSPDARDHLGIQYF.

The chain couples TRBV15 to TRBJ2-5, with D perhaps matching TRBD2 (6 bases). The CDR3 spans 18 residues. Germline-derived CDR1 and CDR2 are LNHNV and YYDKDF (reference sequence). V gave up 0 bases and J gave up 6 bases, with 23 bases separating them. The CDR3 region has the DNA TGTGCCACCAGCAGAGATATTTGGGGAGGACATACTCCAAAGACCCAGTACTTC. This gives the protein CATSRDIWGGHTPKTQYF.

The chain links TRBV5-1 to TRBJ2-7, with 14 bases fitting TRBD2. The germline V gene encodes CDR1 SGHRS and CDR2 YFSETQ. V dropped 0 bases and J dropped 3; count of bases not matched to a gene: 8. The CDR3 contains 18 residues. CDR3 nucleotide sequence: TGCGCCAGCAGCTTGGCCTGGACTAGCGGGGGGCGAGGCTACGAGCAGTACTTC. Its translation is CASSLAWTSGGRGYEQYF.